Described below is a single T cell receptor (beta chain) sequence and its context. RNA totalling roughly 0.5 to 1 ug underwent reverse transcription with random hexamers. TCRdb analysed the immunoSEQ multiplex PCR reads with MiXCR anew, one entry per CDR3 protein. The data contain 200,000 or so distinct CDR3 sequences, nearly 97% of them seen just once; the ten biggest clones take up approximately 0.1%. The CDR3 is 14 residues long. The V end lost 5 bases, the J end lost 5 bases, and 15 bases lay between the germline ends. Per the germline V gene, CDR1 is LGHDT and CDR2 is YNNKEL (reference sequence). These data originate in a study of CD8 T cells in Susac syndrome. Study as a whole: Intravenous immunoglobulin alone or corticosteroids were being given to patients with Susac syndrome at blood draw, unless they were therapy-naive.

This sequence joins TRBV3-1 and TRBJ2-5; D may be TRBD1 (6 bases). The TCR comes from a human donor with Susac syndrome. Material for sequencing was CD4+ T cells from PBMCs. The CDR3 nucleotides are TGTGCCAGCAGCTCGACAGGCTTCCGCGAGACCCAGTACTTC. This sequence encodes CASSSTGFRETQYF.